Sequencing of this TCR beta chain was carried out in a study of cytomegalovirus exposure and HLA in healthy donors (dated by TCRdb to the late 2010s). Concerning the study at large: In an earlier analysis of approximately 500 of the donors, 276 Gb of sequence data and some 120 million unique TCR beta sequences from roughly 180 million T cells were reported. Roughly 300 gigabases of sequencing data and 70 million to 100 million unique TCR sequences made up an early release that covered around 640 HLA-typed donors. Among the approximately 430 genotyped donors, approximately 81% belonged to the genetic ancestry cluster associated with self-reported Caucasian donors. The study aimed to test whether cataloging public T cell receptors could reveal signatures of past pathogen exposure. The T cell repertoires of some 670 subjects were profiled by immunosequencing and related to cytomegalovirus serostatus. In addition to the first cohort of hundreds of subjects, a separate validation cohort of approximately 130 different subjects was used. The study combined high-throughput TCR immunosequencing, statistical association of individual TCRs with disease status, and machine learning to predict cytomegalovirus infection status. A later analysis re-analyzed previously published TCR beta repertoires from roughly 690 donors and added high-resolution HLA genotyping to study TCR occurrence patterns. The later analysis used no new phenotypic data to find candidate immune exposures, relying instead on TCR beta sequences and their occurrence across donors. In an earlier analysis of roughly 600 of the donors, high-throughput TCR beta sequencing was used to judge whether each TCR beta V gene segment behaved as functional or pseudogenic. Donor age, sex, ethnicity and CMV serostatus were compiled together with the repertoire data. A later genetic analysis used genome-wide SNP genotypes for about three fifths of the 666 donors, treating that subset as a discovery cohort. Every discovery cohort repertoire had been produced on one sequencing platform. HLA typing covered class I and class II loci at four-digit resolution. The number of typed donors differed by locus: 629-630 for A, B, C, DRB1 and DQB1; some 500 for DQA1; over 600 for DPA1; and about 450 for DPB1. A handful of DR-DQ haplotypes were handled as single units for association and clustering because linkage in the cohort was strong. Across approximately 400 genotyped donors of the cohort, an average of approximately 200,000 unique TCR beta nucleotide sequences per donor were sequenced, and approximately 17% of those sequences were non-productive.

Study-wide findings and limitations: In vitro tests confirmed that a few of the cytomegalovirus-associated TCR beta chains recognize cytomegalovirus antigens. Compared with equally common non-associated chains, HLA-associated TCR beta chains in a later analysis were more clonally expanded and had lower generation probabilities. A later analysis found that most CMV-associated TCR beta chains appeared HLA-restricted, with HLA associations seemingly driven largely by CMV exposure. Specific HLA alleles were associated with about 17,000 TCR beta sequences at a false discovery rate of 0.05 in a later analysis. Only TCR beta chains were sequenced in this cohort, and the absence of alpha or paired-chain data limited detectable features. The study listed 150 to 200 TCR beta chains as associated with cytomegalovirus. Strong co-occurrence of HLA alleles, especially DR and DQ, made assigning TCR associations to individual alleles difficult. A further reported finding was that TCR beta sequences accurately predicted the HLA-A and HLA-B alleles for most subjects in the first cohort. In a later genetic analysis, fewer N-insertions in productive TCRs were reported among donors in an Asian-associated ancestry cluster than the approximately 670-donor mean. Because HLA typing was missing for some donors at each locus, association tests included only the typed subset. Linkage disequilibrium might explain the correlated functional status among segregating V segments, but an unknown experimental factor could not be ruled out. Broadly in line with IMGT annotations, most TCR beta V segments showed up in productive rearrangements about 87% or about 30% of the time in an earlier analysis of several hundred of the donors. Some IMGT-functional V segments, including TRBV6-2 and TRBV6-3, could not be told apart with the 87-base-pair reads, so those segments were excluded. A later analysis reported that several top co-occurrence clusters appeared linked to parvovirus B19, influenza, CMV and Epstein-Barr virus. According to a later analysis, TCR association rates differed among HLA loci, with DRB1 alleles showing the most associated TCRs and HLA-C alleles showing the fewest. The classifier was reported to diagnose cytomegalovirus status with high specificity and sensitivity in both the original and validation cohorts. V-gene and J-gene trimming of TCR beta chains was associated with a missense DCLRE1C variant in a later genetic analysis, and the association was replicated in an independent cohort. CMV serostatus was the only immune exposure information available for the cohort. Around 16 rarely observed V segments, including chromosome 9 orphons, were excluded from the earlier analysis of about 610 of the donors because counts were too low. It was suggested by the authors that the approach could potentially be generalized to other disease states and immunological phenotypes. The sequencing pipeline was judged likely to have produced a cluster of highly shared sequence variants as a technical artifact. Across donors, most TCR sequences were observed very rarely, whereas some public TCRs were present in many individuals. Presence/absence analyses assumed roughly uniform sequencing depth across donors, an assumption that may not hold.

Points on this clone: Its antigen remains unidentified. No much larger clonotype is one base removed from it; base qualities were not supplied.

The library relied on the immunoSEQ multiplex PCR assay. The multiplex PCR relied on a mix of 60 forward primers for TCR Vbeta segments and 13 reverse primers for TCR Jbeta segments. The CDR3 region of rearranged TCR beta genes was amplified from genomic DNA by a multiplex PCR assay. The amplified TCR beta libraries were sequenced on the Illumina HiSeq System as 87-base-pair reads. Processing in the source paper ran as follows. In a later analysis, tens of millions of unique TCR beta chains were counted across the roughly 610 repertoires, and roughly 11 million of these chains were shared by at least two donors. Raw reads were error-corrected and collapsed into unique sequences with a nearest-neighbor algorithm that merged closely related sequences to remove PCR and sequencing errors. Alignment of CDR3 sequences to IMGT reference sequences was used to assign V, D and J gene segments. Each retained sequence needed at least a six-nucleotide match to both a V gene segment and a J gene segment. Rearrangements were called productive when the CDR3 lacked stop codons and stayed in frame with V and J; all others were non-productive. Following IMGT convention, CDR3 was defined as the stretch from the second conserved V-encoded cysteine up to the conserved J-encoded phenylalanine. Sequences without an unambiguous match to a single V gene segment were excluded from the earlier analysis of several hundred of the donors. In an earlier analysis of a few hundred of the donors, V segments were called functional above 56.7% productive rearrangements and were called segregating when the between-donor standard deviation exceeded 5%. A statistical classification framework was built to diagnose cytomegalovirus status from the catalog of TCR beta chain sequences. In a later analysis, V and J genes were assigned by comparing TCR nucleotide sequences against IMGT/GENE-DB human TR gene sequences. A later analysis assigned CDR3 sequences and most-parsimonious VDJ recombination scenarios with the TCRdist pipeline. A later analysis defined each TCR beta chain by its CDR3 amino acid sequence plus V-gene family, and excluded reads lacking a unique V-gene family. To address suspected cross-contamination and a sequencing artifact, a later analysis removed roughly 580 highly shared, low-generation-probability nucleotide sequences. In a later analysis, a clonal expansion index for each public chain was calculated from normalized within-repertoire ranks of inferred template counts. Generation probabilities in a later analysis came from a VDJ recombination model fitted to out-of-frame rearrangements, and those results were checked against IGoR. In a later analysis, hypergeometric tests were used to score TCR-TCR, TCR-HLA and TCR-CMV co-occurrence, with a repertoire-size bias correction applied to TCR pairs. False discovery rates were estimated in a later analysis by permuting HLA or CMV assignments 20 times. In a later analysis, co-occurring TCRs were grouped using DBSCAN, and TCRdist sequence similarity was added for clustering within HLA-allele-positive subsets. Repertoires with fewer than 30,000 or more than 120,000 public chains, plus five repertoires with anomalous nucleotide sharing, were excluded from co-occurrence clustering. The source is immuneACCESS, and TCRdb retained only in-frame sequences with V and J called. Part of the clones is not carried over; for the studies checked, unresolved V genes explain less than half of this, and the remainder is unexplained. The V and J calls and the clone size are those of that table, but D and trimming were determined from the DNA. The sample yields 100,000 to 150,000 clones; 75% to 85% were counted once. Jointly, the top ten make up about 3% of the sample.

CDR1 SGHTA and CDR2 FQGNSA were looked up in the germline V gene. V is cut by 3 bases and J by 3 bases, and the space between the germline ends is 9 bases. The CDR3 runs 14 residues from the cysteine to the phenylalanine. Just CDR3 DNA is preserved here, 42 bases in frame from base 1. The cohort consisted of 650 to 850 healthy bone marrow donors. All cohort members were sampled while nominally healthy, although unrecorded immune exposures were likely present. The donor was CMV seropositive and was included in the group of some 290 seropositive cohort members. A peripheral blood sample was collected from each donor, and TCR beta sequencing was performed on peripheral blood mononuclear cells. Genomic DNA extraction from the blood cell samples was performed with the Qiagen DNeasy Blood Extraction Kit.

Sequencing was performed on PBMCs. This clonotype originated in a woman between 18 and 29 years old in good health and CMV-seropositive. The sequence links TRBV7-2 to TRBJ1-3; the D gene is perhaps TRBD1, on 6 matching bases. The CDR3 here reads CASSLGAVGNTIYF. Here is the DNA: TGTGCCAGCAGCTTGGGGGCCGTTGGAAACACCATATATTTT.